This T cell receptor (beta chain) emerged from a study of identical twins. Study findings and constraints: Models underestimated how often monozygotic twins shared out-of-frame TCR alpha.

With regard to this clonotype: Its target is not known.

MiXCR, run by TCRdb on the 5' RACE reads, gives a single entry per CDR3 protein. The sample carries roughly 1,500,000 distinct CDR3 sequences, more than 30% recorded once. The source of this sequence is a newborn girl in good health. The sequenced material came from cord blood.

The CDR3 region is CASSQDRGLFGYTF. The CDR3 DNA reads as TGTGCCAGCAGCCAAGATAGGGGTTTGTTTGGCTACACCTTC. The chain carries TRBV4-2 and TRBJ1-2, with D maybe TRBD1 (5 bases). V dropped 0 bases and J dropped 7 bases, with 12 bases sitting between them. Germline-derived CDR1 and CDR2 are LGHNA and YNFKEQ. The CDR3 covers 14 residues.